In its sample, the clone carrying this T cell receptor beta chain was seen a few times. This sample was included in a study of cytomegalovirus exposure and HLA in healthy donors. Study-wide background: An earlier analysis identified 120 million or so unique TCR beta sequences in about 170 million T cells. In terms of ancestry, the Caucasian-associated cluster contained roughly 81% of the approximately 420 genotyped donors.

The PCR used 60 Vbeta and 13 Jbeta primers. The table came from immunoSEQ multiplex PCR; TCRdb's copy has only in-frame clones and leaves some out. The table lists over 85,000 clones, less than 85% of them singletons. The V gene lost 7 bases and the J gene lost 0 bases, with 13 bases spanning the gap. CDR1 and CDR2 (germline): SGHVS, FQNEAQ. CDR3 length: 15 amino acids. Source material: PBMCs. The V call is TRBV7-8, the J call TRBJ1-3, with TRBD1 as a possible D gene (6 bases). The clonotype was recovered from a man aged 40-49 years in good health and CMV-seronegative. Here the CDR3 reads CASKGGLYSGNTIYF. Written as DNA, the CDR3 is TGTGCCAGCAAGGGGGGGCTATACTCTGGAAACACCATATATTTT.